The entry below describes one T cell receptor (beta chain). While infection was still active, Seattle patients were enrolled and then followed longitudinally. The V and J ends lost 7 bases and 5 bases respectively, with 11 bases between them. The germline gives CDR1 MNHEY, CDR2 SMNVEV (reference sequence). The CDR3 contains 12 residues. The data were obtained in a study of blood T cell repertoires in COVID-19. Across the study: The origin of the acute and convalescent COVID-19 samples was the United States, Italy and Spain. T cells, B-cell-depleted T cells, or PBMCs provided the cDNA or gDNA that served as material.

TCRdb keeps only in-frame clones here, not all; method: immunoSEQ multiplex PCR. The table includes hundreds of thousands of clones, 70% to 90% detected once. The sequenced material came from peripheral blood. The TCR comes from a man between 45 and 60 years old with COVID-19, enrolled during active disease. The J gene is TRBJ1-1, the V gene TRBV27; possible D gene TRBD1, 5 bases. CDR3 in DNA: TGTGCCAGCATTACAGGTGGGACTGAAGCTTTCTTT. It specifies CASITGGTEAFF.